This T cell receptor beta chain was profiled in a study of CD4 T cells in relation to SARS-CoV-2 and coronaviruses. The length of the CDR3 is 12 residues. Trimming stripped 1 base from V and 10 bases from J, with 7 bases between. Germline CDR1 SGHAT, CDR2 FQNNGV. The method was immunoSEQ multiplex PCR; TCRdb's version includes in-frame clones alone and lacks a portion of them. Of about 15,000 clones listed, around 82% are singletons. The unexposed donors gave CD4+ T cells in about 2011-2019, prior to COVID-19. The cells were cultured for under twelve days before CD4+ T cells were isolated. Testing used SARS-CoV-2 S/N and four cold-coronavirus spikes on unexposed-donor CD4+ T cells, cells permitting. Cultures held two million PBMCs per well with about 10 IU/ml IL-2. Points on this clone: Its cognate antigen is unknown.

This TCR was recovered from a human donor in good health. The chain recombines TRBV11-2 with TRBJ1-4; TRBD1 might be the D (5 bases). Sequenced sample: CD4+ T cells from PBMCs, cultured in vitro. The CDR3, as DNA: TGTGCCAGCAGCTTAGTGCAGGGAAAACTGTTTTTT. This codes for CASSLVQGKLFF. Together with reference TRBV11-2 and TRBJ1-4, the CDR3 gives the full variable domain: EAGVAQSPRYKIIEKRQSVAFWCNPISGHATLYWYQQILGQGPKLLIQFQNNGVVDDSQLPKDRFSAERLKGVDSTLKIQPAKLEDSAVYLCASSLVQGKLFFGSGTQLSVL.